This T cell receptor (beta chain) was identified during a study of blood T cell repertoires in COVID-19 (dated by TCRdb to about 2020). About the full investigation: Samples from collaborators originated in the United States, Italy and Spain and spanned both the acute and convalescent phases of COVID-19. The material from the prospective study consisted of cDNA or gDNA derived from T cells, B-cell-depleted T cells, or PBMCs. Deeply sampled blood TCRbeta repertoires from subjects exposed to, actively infected with, or recovered from COVID-19 were included in the dataset. A freely available public database, intended as a resource for researchers studying the immune response to SARS-CoV-2, is where the repertoires were released. The samples were drawn from two sources: the first 160 participants of the ongoing ImmuneRACE study, and 950 to 1,500 subjects contributed by 6 global collaborators. Nearly every sample came with metadata listing a de-identified subject ID, COVID-19 status, age in years and sex. Where HLA class I and class II types were available, the types were taken from metadata supplied by the sample provider, not from assay-based typing.

The full study reports these points: Clinical and demographic metadata were provided uncurated, with the amount varying by source and participant.

With regard to this clone: The clone's antigen remains unknown. It has no much larger one-base neighbor in the sample; base qualities were not kept.

TCRbeta CDR3 regions were amplified from genomic DNA by means of the immunoSEQ Assay, a bias-controlled multiplex PCR. The study's processing was this. Within the assay, amplification of reference gene primers was used to estimate how many nucleated cells each sample contained. To quantify the absolute abundance of each unique TCRbeta CDR3 rearrangement, sequence reads were collapsed and filtered. Productive Simpson clonality was computed per sample as the square root of Simpson's diversity index over productive rearrangements. TCRdb took this table from immuneACCESS and kept in-frame rearrangements with V and J called. Such tables lack part of the clones; where checked against another copy, unresolved V genes explain under half of the gap, and the rest is unexplained. That table supplies the V and J calls and clone size; D and trimming were determined from the DNA. For this sample there are about 120,000 clones; 75% to 90% appear just once. The top ten clonotypes cover roughly 29% of the sample.

Whole blood was collected in K2EDTA tubes by collaborating institutions according to the institutions' own protocols. Collaborator samples were shipped for TCRbeta analysis as frozen whole blood, isolated PBMCs, or DNA extracted from either sample type. The CDR3 has 14 amino acids, counting the end cysteine and phenylalanine. Only the CDR3 DNA stays, 42 bases, in frame from base 1. The germline V gene (reference sequence) provides CDR1 LGHDT and CDR2 YNNKEL. Trimming accounts for 3 bases at V and 7 bases at J, while the number of junction bases matched to no gene is 6. This TCR came from a woman in her sixties or seventies with acute or convalescent COVID-19. Sample: peripheral blood. The rearrangement joined TRBV3-1 (or the pseudogene TRBV3-2) to TRBJ2-1; 7 bases in the middle match TRBD1. The CDR3 region: CASSQQQGWNEQFF. The nucleotide sequence is given as TGTGCCAGCAGCCAGCAACAGGGGTGGAATGAGCAGTTCTTC.